The next 21 T cell receptor beta chains were all read from a single sample in a study of T cells after yellow fever vaccination. TCRdb re-derived calls from the 5' RACE reads in MiXCR, one entry per CDR3 protein. Among around 100,000 distinct CDR3 sequences listed, approximately 6.3% were seen once. The material was CD8+ T cells sorted from PBMCs, obtained 10 days after the yellow fever booster vaccination. The origin of the receptors is a young man who received the YFV17D yellow fever vaccine.

V usage is TRBV4-1 and J usage is TRBJ2-5; the D gene is possibly TRBD2 (6 bases). The length of the CDR3 is 14 residues. V lost 0 bases, J lost 7 bases, and 12 bases lay in between. Germline CDR1 reads MGHRA; CDR2 reads YSYEKL. CDR3 DNA: TGCGCCAGCAGCCAAGAGTTAGGGGAGGTGACCCAGTACTTC. Amino acid sequence: CASSQELGEVTQYF.

This sequence joins TRBV7-2 and TRBJ2-7, with D perhaps matching TRBD2 (6 bases). CDR1 is SGHTA and CDR2 is FQGNSA in the germline V gene. The V gene lost 3 bases and the J gene lost 2 bases, with 20 bases spanning the gap. The CDR3 loop spans 17 amino acids. The DNA of the CDR3 is TGTGCCAGCAGCTTCCTCCCTTGGGGGGAGTCGCCCTACGAGCAGTACTTC. Translated: CASSFLPWGESPYEQYF.

This clonotype was detected a few times. This chain links TRBV4-2 with TRBJ2-1; D remains unclear. The CDR3 covers 16 residues. Trimming removed 0 bases from V and 4 bases from J, with 13 bases in between. The germline V gene has CDR1 LGHNA and CDR2 YNFKEQ. For the CDR3, the DNA is TGTGCCAGCAGCCAAGAGGCGGTGCCCAGATACAATGAGCAGTTCTTC. Translated, it gives CASSQEAVPRYNEQFF.

This chain connects TRBV7-9 to TRBJ1-1; D call uncertain. V lost 4 bases and J lost 0, with 21 bases in between. Germline V gene sequence: CDR1 SEHNR, CDR2 FQNEAQ (reference sequence). This CDR3 has 18 amino acids. The CDR3 bases are TGTGCCAGCAGCTCTACAGCGGCAAACCCGACTATGAACACTGAAGCTTTCTTT. Encoded protein: CASSSTAANPTMNTEAFF. The full variable domain, with the rest looked up from reference TRBV7-9 and TRBJ1-1, is DTGVSQNPRHKITKRGQNVTFRCDPISEHNRLYWYRQTLGQGPEFLTYFQNEAQLEKSRLLSDRFSAERPKGSFSTLEIQRTEQGDSAMYLCASSSTAANPTMNTEAFFGQGTRLTVV.

This clonotype was observed a handful of times. The rearrangement uses TRBV5-6 and TRBJ2-7; D ambiguous. Germline V gives CDR1 SGHDT, CDR2 YYEEEE. V was pared by 0 bases and J by 6 bases, with 7 bases between. The length of the CDR3 is 12 residues. The CDR3 sequence is CASSLGASEQYV. The CDR3 DNA is TGTGCCAGCAGCTTGGGAGCATCCGAGCAGTACGTC.

This clonotype was counted between two and nine times. The chain has TRBV27 and TRBJ2-7; D is unclear. Germline V gene lookup returns CDR1 MNHEY and CDR2 SMNVEV (reference sequence). V was cut by 2 bases and J by 0 bases, with 8 bases left in between. This CDR3 spans 14 amino acids. CDR3 coding DNA: TGTGCCAGCAGTTTACGCGGAGACTCCTACGAGCAGTACGTC. Amino acids: CASSLRGDSYEQYV.

This clonotype was counted at least ten times. The chain uses TRBV12-3 or TRBV12-4 and TRBJ2-1; 13 nucleotides agree with TRBD2. V trimming: 5 bases; J trimming: 8 bases; junction bases outside the gene matches: 12. The CDR3 is 17 residues long. The CDR3 protein is CASSPGLAGDIIDEQFF. The CDR3 DNA is TGTGCCAGCAGTCCCGGACTAGCGGGGGACATTATAGATGAGCAGTTCTTC.

This clonotype was seen more than once but under ten times. The chain uses TRBV5-1 and TRBJ2-3; 10 bases fit TRBD2. This CDR3 is 16 amino acids long. CDR1 is SGHRS, CDR2 YFSETQ, per germline. V lost 4 bases and J lost 6; bases outside the gene matches: 11. The CDR3 region has the DNA TGCGCCAGCAGCCCGATAAGCGGGGGGGACAAGGATACGCAGTATTTT. It translates to CASSPISGGDKDTQYF.

Here the CDR3 reads CASTTRGLQDNSPLHF. CDR3 in DNA: TGCGCCAGCACGACAAGAGGGCTTCAAGACAATTCACCCCTCCACTTT. The rearrangement joins TRBV5-1 to TRBJ1-6; unclear D gene. The V end was cut by 6 bases, the J end by 7 bases, with 20 bases between. The germline V gene has CDR1 SGHRS and CDR2 YFSETQ. This CDR3 has 16 amino acids. The full variable domain, in which reference TRBV5-1 and TRBJ1-6 provide the parts outside the CDR3, is KAGVTQTPRYLIKTRGQQVTLSCSPISGHRSVSWYQQTPGQGLQFLFEYFSETQRNKGNFPGRFSGRQFSNSRSEMNVSTLELGDSALYLCASTTRGLQDNSPLHFGNGTRLTVT.

This clonotype was seen at least ten times. The CDR3: CASGLAGTGGSHEQYF. The CDR3 nucleotides are TGTGCTAGTGGTTTGGCGGGGACAGGGGGGAGCCACGAGCAGTACTTC. The chain couples TRBV12-5 to TRBJ2-7, with 11 bases fitting TRBD1. The CDR3 runs 16 residues. Germline trimming cut 1 base from V and 5 bases from J; bases unmatched to any gene: 7. Germline values: CDR1 LGHNT, CDR2 FRNRAP.

The chain is built from TRBV27 and TRBJ2-5; D may be TRBD1 or TRBD2 (6 bases each). V shed 3 bases and J shed 4 bases, with 12 bases lying between them. The CDR3 contains 14 residues. Per germline, CDR1 MNHEY and CDR2 SMNVEV (reference sequence). The CDR3 coding sequence is TGTGCCAGCAGTTTCAGGGGAGGAGGAGAGACCCAGTACTTC. Translated: CASSFRGGGETQYF.

CDR3 sequence reads: CASSRVENTEAFF. CDR3 DNA sequence: TGTGCCAGCAGCCGGGTGGAGAACACTGAAGCTTTCTTT. The chain links TRBV7-7 to TRBJ1-1; the D is unclear. This CDR3 comprises 13 residues. V dropped 5 bases and J dropped 1 base, with 8 bases sitting between them. Germline V lookup: CDR1 SSHAT, CDR2 FNYEAQ (reference sequence).

CDR3 sequence (DNA): TGTGCCAGCAGCTTAAGTCCCTCTGGAAACACCATATATTTT. This gives the protein CASSLSPSGNTIYF. The chain uses TRBV7-3 and TRBJ1-3; D is unresolved. The length of the CDR3 is 14 residues. The germline CDR1 and CDR2 sequences are SGHTA and FQGTGA. V was cut by 1 base and J by 0 bases, with 4 bases left in between.

This clonotype has just a few counts. V and J are TRBV6-2 or TRBV6-3 and TRBJ1-1, with a possible D match to TRBD1 (5 bases). The CDR3 has 14 amino acids. Per the germline V gene, CDR1 is MNHEY and CDR2 is SVGEGT. V dropped 2 bases and J dropped 5 bases, with 12 bases sitting between them. CDR3: CASSYGGGRTEAFF. DNA for the CDR3: TGTGCCAGCAGTTACGGCGGGGGGAGAACTGAAGCTTTCTTT.

This clonotype was counted at least ten times. The gene calls are TRBV7-2 and TRBJ2-3, with D possibly being TRBD2 (6 bases). This CDR3 has 16 residues. Trimming took off 5 bases at V and 0 bases at J, with 15 bases between the two ends. Germline V lookup: CDR1 SGHTA, CDR2 FQGNSA. CDR3: CASSPGLAASTDTQYF. CDR3 nucleotides: TGTGCCAGCAGCCCAGGGTTAGCGGCAAGCACAGATACGCAGTATTTT.

Many counts were recorded for this clonotype. The V and J genes are TRBV6-2 or TRBV6-3 and TRBJ2-3; TRBD2 matches 8 bases. Germline values: CDR1 MNHEY, CDR2 SVGEGT. The junction had 4 bases not matched to a gene; V was cut back by 4 bases and J by 10 bases. CDR3 length: 12 residues. The CDR3 DNA sequence: TGTGCCAGCAGTTCCAGCGGGGGCCCGCAGTATTTT. This gives the protein CASSSSGGPQYF.

This rearrangement joins TRBV7-2 to TRBJ1-3; no reliable D call. CDR3 length: 14 amino acids. Trimming cost V 0 bases and J 0 bases, with 3 bases left between them. Looked up from germline, CDR1 is SGHTA and CDR2 is FQGNSA. The CDR3 is CASSLAVSGNTIYF. CDR3 bases: TGTGCCAGCAGCTTAGCCGTCTCTGGAAACACCATATATTTT.

The chain couples TRBV7-2 to TRBJ2-7, with D tentatively TRBD1 (5 bases). The CDR3 covers 15 residues. Germline V lookup: CDR1 SGHTA, CDR2 FQGNSA. The V gene lost 3 bases and the J gene lost 6 bases, with 18 bases spanning the gap. CDR3 amino acids: CASSLFTGLQVEQYV. CDR3 bases: TGTGCCAGCAGCTTGTTTACAGGTCTTCAGGTCGAGCAGTACGTC.

The chain joins TRBV5-1 to TRBJ1-6, with D perhaps TRBD1 (5 bases). Germline values: CDR1 SGHRS, CDR2 YFSETQ. The CDR3 extends over 17 amino acids. The ends were cut back, 0 bases at V and 0 bases at J, with 10 bases in the middle. The CDR3 DNA sequence: TGCGCCAGCAGCTTGGAGGGGAGCAGCTCCTATAATTCACCCCTCCACTTT. Its protein is CASSLEGSSSYNSPLHF.

J is TRBJ2-3 and V is TRBV4-3, with 11 bases identical to TRBD2. Germline CDR1 is LGHNA and CDR2 is YSLEER. The CDR3 totals 17 residues. Losses at the gene ends were 4 bases for V and 6 bases for J; bases not matched to a gene: 12. Here the CDR3 reads CASSPYLTSGDADTQYF. The CDR3 DNA reads TGCGCCAGCAGCCCTTACCTGACTAGCGGGGACGCGGATACGCAGTATTTT.

This clonotype appeared a few times. CDR3 coding DNA: TGTGCCAGCAACCCGGCGGGGCCGGGCGCTGGGGCCAACGTCCTGACTTTC. Translated, it gives CASNPAGPGAGANVLTF. V is TRBV5-4 and J is TRBJ2-6; possibly TRBD2 for D (6 bases). Per germline, CDR1 SGHNT and CDR2 YYREEE (reference sequence). V was shortened by 6 bases and J by 2 bases, with 18 bases between the two germline ends. The CDR3 covers 17 residues.